A single sample gave rise to the 6 T cell receptor beta chains below, sequenced in a study of identical twins. MiXCR was run by TCRdb on the 5' RACE reads, yielding one entry per CDR3 protein. Here the sample spans 1.5 million to 2 million distinct CDR3 sequences, under 35% being singletons. The sequenced sample was cord blood. These TCRs come from a newborn girl in good health.

J is TRBJ2-3 and V is TRBV27; no clear D. CDR3 length equals 11 residues. The germline V gene encodes CDR1 MNHEY and CDR2 SMNVEV (reference sequence). Trimming cost V 3 bases and J 10 bases, with 8 bases left between them. The CDR3 nucleotides are TGTGCCAGCAGTTTTGCGGATGCGCAGTATTTT. It yields the protein CASSFADAQYF.

In nucleotides, the CDR3 is TGTGCCAGCAGTCCGCGACAGATCCAGACTGGTTATACGCAGTATTTT. Translation gives CASSPRQIQTGYTQYF. The rearrangement joins TRBV6-1 to TRBJ2-3; TRBD1 is a possible D gene (5 bases). Germline V CDR1 and CDR2: MNHNS, SASEGT. The CDR3 length is 16 residues. The V and J ends lost 5 bases and 7 bases respectively, with 22 bases between them.

J is TRBJ2-2 and V is TRBV25-1; tentatively, D is TRBD2 (6 bases). CDR3 length equals 14 residues. Germline V gene sequence: CDR1 MGHDK, CDR2 SYGVNS. V was clipped by 6 bases and J by 7 bases, with 15 bases between them. CDR3 sequence: CASRLTSVGGELFF. Here the CDR3 DNA reads TGTGCCAGCAGATTGACTAGTGTGGGCGGGGAGCTGTTTTTT.

J is TRBJ2-6 and V is TRBV5-1; no clear D. Looked up from germline, CDR1 is SGHRS and CDR2 is YFSETQ. Trimming took off 0 bases at V and 0 bases at J, with 7 bases between the two ends. The CDR3 length is 16 residues. The chain's CDR3 is CASSLAGFSGANVLTF. CDR3 sequence (DNA): TGCGCCAGCAGCTTGGCCGGATTCTCTGGGGCCAACGTCCTGACTTTC.

CDR3 sequence reads: CASSSTGQGTYNEQFF. CDR3 DNA: TGCGCCAGCAGCTCCACGGGACAGGGGACCTACAATGAGCAGTTCTTC. This chain uses TRBV5-1 with TRBJ2-1; 10 bases map to TRBD1. The CDR3 runs to 16 residues. Germline-derived CDR1 and CDR2 are SGHRS and YFSETQ. The V segment lost 3 bases and the J segment 2 bases; nucleotides outside the gene matches: 5.

The chain employs TRBV30 and TRBJ1-4; unclear D gene. The CDR3 totals 12 residues. CDR1 and CDR2 (germline): GTSNPN, SVGIG (reference sequence). Trimming removed 5 bases from V and 0 bases from J, with 4 bases in between. This CDR3 reads CAWGPTNEKLFF. CDR3 in DNA: TGTGCCTGGGGACCAACTAATGAAAAACTGTTTTTT.